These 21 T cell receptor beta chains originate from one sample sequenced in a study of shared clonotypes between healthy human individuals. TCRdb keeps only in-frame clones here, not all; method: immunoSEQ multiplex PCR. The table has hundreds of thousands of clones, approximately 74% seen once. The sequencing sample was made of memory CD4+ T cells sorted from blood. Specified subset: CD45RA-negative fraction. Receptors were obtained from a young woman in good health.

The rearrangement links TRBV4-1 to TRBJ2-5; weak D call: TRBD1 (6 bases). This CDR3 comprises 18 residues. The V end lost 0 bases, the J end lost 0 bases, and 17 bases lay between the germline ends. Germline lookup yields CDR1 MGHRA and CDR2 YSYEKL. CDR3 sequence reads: CASSQEGPTGIHQETQYF. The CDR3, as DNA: TGCGCCAGCAGCCAAGAGGGGCCGACAGGTATCCACCAAGAGACCCAGTACTTC.

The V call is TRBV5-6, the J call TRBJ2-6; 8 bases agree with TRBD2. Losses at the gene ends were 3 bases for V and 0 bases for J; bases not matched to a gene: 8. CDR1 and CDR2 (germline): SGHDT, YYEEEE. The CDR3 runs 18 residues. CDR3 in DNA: TGTGCCAGCAGCTACGTTAAACTAGCGGTCTCTGGGGCCAACGTCCTGACTTTC. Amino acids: CASSYVKLAVSGANVLTF.

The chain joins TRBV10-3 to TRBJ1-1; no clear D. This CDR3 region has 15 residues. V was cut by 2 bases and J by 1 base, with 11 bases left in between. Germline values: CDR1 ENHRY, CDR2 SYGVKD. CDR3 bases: TGTGCCATCAGTGAGGTCAAGGTCGGGAACACTGAAGCTTTCTTT. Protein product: CAISEVKVGNTEAFF.

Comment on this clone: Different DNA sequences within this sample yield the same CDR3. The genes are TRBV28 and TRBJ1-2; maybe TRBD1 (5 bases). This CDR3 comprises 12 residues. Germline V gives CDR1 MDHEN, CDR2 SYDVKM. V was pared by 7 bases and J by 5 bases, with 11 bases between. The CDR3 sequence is CASTSGGYGYTF. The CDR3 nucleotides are TGTGCCAGCACTTCGGGGGGTTATGGCTACACCTTC.

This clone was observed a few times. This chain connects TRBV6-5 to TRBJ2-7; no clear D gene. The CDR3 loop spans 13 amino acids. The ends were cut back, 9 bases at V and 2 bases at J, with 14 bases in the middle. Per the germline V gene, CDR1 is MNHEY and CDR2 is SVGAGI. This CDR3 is CASARGPPYEQYF. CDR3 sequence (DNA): TGTGCCAGTGCTCGTGGGCCTCCCTACGAGCAGTACTTC.

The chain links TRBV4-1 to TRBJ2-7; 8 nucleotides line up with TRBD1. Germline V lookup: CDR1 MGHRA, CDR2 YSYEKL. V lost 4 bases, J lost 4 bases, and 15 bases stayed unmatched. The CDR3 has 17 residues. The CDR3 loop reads CASSPRVSTGASYEQYF. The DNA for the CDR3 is TGCGCCAGCAGCCCTCGGGTATCGACAGGGGCGTCGTACGAGCAGTACTTC.

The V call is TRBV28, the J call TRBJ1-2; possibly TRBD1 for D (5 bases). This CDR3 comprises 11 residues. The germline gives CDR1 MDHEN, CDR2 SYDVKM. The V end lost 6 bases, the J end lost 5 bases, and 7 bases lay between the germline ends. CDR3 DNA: TGTGCCAGCAGGGACATTTATGGCTACACCTTC. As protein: CASRDIYGYTF.

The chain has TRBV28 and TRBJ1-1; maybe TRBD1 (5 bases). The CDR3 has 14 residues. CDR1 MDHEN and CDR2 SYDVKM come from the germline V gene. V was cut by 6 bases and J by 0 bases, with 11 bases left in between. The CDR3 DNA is TGTGCCAGCAGGGGGCCGATACTGAACACTGAAGCTTTCTTT. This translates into CASRGPILNTEAFF.

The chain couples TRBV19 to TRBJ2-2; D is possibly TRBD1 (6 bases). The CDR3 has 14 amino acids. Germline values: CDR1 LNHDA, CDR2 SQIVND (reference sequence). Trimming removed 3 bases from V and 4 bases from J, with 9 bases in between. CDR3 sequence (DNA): TGTGCCAGTAGTATTACAGGGTCCACCGGGGAGCTGTTTTTT. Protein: CASSITGSTGELFF.

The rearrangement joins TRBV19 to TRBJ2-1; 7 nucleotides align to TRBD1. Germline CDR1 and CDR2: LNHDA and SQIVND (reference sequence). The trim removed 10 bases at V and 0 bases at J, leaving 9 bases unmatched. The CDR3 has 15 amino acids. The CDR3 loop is CATKSPGGSYNEQFF. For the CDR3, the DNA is TGTGCCACCAAATCCCCAGGGGGCTCCTACAATGAGCAGTTCTTC.

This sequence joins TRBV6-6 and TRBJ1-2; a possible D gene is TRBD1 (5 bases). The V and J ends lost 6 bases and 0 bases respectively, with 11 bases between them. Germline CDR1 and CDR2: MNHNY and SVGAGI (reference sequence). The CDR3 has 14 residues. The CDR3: CASRGTVANYGYTF. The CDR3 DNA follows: TGTGCCAGCAGGGGGACGGTAGCTAACTATGGCTACACCTTC.

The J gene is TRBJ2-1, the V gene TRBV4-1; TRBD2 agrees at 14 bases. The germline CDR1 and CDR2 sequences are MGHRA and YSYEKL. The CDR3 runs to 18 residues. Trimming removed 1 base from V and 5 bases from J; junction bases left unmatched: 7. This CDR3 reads CASSQVDLGLAGDNEQFF. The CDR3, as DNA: TGCGCCAGCAGCCAAGTCGATCTGGGACTAGCGGGGGACAATGAGCAGTTCTTC.

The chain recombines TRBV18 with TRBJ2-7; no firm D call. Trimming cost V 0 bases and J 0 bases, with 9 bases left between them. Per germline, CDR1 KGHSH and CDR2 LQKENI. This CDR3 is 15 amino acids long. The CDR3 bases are TGTGCCAGCTCACCACCTAGTCAGAGCTCCTACGAGCAGTACTTC. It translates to CASSPPSQSSYEQYF.

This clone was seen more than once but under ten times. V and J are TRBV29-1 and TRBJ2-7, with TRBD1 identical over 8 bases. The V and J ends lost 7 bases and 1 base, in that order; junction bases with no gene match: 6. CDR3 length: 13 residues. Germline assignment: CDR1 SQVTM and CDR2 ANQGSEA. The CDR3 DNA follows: TGCAGCGCGCGCCGGGACAGGTCCTACGAGCAGTACTTC. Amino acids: CSARRDRSYEQYF.

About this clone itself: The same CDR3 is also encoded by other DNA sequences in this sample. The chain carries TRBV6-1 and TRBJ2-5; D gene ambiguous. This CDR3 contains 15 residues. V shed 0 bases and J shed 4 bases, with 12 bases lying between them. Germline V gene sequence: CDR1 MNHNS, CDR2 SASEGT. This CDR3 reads CASSEAGRPGETQYF. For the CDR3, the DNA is TGTGCCAGCAGTGAAGCCGGAAGACCGGGAGAGACCCAGTACTTC.

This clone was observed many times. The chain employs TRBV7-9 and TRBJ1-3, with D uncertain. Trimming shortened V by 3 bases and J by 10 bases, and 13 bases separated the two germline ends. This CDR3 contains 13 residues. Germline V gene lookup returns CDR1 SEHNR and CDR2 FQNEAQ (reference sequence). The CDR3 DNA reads TGTGCCAGCAGCTTGGGGTTGGCCAGAACCATATATTTT. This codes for CASSLGLARTIYF.

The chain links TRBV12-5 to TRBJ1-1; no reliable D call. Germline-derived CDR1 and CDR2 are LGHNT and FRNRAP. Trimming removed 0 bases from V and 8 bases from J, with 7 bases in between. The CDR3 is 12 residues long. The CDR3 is CASGLVREEAFF. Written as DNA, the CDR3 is TGTGCTAGTGGTTTGGTGCGTGAGGAAGCTTTCTTT.

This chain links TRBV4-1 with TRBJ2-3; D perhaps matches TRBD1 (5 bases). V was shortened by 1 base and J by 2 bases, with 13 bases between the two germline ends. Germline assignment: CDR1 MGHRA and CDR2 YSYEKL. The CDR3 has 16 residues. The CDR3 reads CASSQASAGLTDTQYF. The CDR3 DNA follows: TGCGCCAGCAGCCAAGCTTCGGCAGGGCTCACAGATACGCAGTATTTT.

In nucleotides, the CDR3 is TGTGCCAGCAGTTACGAGCACGGGACCAATGAGCAGTTCTTC. It codes for CASSYEHGTNEQFF. The V gene is TRBV6-5, the J gene TRBJ2-1, with D possibly called TRBD1 or TRBD2 (5 bases each). This CDR3 comprises 14 residues. Germline CDR1 reads MNHEY; CDR2 reads SVGAGI. Trimming took off 2 bases at V and 6 bases at J, with 11 bases between the two ends.

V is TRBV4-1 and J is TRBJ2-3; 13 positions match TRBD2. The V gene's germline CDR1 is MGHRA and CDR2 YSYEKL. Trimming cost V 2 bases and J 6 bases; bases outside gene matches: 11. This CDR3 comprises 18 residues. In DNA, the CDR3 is TGCGCCAGCAGCCAACCCACCGGACTAGCGGGAGATGGGGATACGCAGTATTTT. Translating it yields CASSQPTGLAGDGDTQYF.

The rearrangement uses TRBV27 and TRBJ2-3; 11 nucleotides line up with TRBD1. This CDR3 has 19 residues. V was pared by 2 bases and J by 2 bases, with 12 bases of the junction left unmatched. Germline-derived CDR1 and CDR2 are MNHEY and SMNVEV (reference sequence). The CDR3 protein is CASSLLLSGQGATTDTQYF. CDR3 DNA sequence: TGTGCCAGCAGTTTACTTCTGAGTGGACAGGGGGCGACCACAGATACGCAGTATTTT.